The T cell receptor (beta chain) described here comes from a study of blood T cell repertoires in COVID-19. In the original workflow: Amplification of reference gene primers was used by the study to estimate nucleated cell counts. The method was immunoSEQ multiplex PCR; TCRdb's version includes in-frame clones alone and lacks a portion of them. For V, J and clone size, that table is used; D and trimming come from the DNA. The sample has about 98,000 clones; roughly nine tenths are singletons. Germline loops: CDR1 LGHDT, CDR2 YNNKEL (reference sequence). The length of the CDR3 is 16 residues. V was clipped by 3 bases and J by 6 bases; unmatched bases: 10. This clone is a singleton in its sample.

Source material: peripheral blood. The sequence was collected from a man aged 50-60 years with active COVID-19. This chain links TRBV3-1 (or the pseudogene TRBV3-2) with TRBJ2-1, with 8 nucleotides matching TRBD2. The CDR3 here is CASSHTPGLGSNEQFF. The CDR3 bases are TGTGCCAGCAGCCACACCCCGGGACTAGGATCCAATGAGCAGTTCTTC.